One sample yielded the 12 T cell receptor beta chains listed below, sequenced in a study of OX40 agonist ivuxolimab in advanced cancers. The table came from immunoSEQ multiplex PCR; TCRdb's copy has only in-frame clones and leaves some out. The sample consists of about 110,000 clones, 90% of them appearing once. Specimen: CD4+ or CD8+ T cells sorted from blood, collected in a trial of the OX40 agonist ivuxolimab. The receptor set was obtained from an adult with an advanced solid tumor such as melanoma, head and neck, liver or kidney cancer.

The CDR3 reads CAWSGGQGLNEKLFF. The CDR3 DNA reads as TGTGCCTGGAGTGGGGGACAGGGACTCAATGAAAAACTGTTTTTT. The rearrangement links TRBV30 to TRBJ1-4, with 9 nucleotides matching TRBD1. CDR1 is GTSNPN, CDR2 SVGIG, per germline (reference sequence). This CDR3 region has 15 residues. The V gene end was trimmed by 1 base and the J gene end by 5 bases; junction bases not matched to a gene: 5.

The chain recombines TRBV10-3 with TRBJ2-6, with D unclear. The germline CDR1 and CDR2 sequences are ENHRY and SYGVKD. Trimming cost V 0 bases and J 2 bases, with 8 bases left between them. This CDR3 contains 16 residues. The CDR3: CAISESQVTGANVLTF. CDR3 bases: TGTGCCATCAGTGAGTCCCAGGTAACTGGGGCCAACGTCCTGACTTTC.

The chain couples TRBV5-1 to TRBJ2-1; 12 bases match TRBD2. The length of the CDR3 is 16 residues. The germline V gene has CDR1 SGHRS and CDR2 YFSETQ. Losses at the gene ends were 6 bases for V and 4 bases for J; bases not matched to a gene: 8. As DNA, the CDR3 is TGCGCCAGCAAACTAGCGGGGGGCATTTTTTACAATGAGCAGTTCTTC. Translated: CASKLAGGIFYNEQFF. Drawing the rest from reference TRBV5-1 and TRBJ2-1, the complete variable domain is KAGVTQTPRYLIKTRGQQVTLSCSPISGHRSVSWYQQTPGQGLQFLFEYFSETQRNKGNFPGRFSGRQFSNSRSEMNVSTLELGDSALYLCASKLAGGIFYNEQFFGPGTRLTVL.

This chain links TRBV5-1 with TRBJ2-5; tentative D call: TRBD2 (5 bases). The CDR3 consists of 12 residues. V lost 4 bases to trimming and J lost 5 bases, with 9 bases between them. In germline, CDR1 is SGHRS, CDR2 YFSETQ. The CDR3 nucleotides are TGCGCCAGCAGCCCGAGGGATGAGACCCAGTACTTC. Its protein product is CASSPRDETQYF. Using reference TRBV5-1 and TRBJ2-5 for the parts outside the CDR3, the full variable domain is KAGVTQTPRYLIKTRGQQVTLSCSPISGHRSVSWYQQTPGQGLQFLFEYFSETQRNKGNFPGRFSGRQFSNSRSEMNVSTLELGDSALYLCASSPRDETQYFGPGTRLLVL.

This chain joins TRBV4-3 and TRBJ2-4; 8 bases are shared with TRBD2. CDR3 length: 14 amino acids. CDR1 LGHNA and CDR2 YSLEER come from the germline V gene. Losses at the gene ends were 11 bases for V and 5 bases for J; bases not matched to a gene: 11. CDR3 coding DNA: TGCGCCGATATCGCCCGGGGGGGGGAAAACATTCAGTACTTC. Translated: CADIARGGENIQYF.

This clone was counted a single time. J is TRBJ1-5 and V is TRBV19; 8 bases align to TRBD1. This CDR3 has 15 residues. V lost 4 bases to trimming and J lost 5 bases; unmatched junction nucleotides: 7. CDR1 is LNHDA, CDR2 SQIVND, per germline (reference sequence). CDR3 region: CASSTDRGSHQPQHF. The CDR3 nucleotides read TGTGCCAGTAGTACCGACAGGGGAAGCCATCAGCCCCAGCATTTT.

The CDR3 DNA reads as TGTGCCAGCAGCCCCCCCGTCAGGGTCCCAGATACGCAGTATTTT. Its protein product is CASSPPVRVPDTQYF. The chain links TRBV7-9 to TRBJ2-3; the D gene is possibly TRBD1 (5 bases). Deletions cut 5 bases from V and 4 bases from J, with 16 bases between. CDR3 length: 15 amino acids. The germline V gene has CDR1 SEHNR and CDR2 FQNEAQ (reference sequence).

The rearrangement links TRBV2 to TRBJ2-3; 12 bases line up with TRBD2. V shed 7 bases, J shed 2 bases, and the junction held 7 bases outside the gene matches. Germline V gene sequence: CDR1 SNHLY, CDR2 FYNNEI. This CDR3 has 16 amino acids. The CDR3: CASTASGGVTTDTQYF. CDR3 sequence (DNA): TGTGCCAGCACGGCTAGCGGGGGGGTAACCACAGATACGCAGTATTTT. The variable domain in full, completed from reference TRBV2 and TRBJ2-3, reads EPEVTQTPSHQVTQMGQEVILRCVPISNHLYFYWYRQILGQKVEFLVSFYNNEISEKSEIFDDQFSVERPDGSNFTLKIRSTKLEDSAMYFCASTASGGVTTDTQYFGPGTRLTVL.

This chain uses TRBV19 with TRBJ2-4; TRBD1 matches at 7 bases. CDR1 LNHDA and CDR2 SQIVND come from the germline V gene (reference sequence). There are 18 residues in the CDR3. The trim removed 7 bases at V and 3 bases at J, leaving 18 bases unmatched. CDR3 nucleotide sequence: TGTGCCAGTAAGGCACCGGGACAGCACCCTTTTGGCAAAAACATTCAGTACTTC. Translated, it gives CASKAPGQHPFGKNIQYF.

The V and J genes are TRBV27 and TRBJ2-3; 8 nucleotides match TRBD1. Germline V gene sequence: CDR1 MNHEY, CDR2 SMNVEV (reference sequence). The CDR3 totals 14 residues. The trim removed 6 bases at V and 3 bases at J, leaving 5 bases unmatched. In nucleotides, the CDR3 is TGTGCCAGCAGGCGCACAGGGGGGACAGATACGCAGTATTTT. Translating it yields CASRRTGGTDTQYF.

This rearrangement joins TRBV28 to TRBJ1-2; a weak D match, TRBD1 (6 bases). The CDR3 consists of 14 residues. Per the germline V gene, CDR1 is MDHEN and CDR2 is SYDVKM. Trimming stripped 6 bases from V and 4 bases from J, with 15 bases between. The CDR3 is CASSLLGQIYGYTF. The CDR3 nucleotides are TGTGCCAGCAGCCTCCTTGGACAGATCTATGGCTACACCTTC.

The chain recombines TRBV2 with TRBJ2-3; possible D gene TRBD2, 6 bases. The CDR3 runs to 14 residues. V gave up 6 bases and J gave up 2 bases, with 12 bases separating them. Germline V gene sequence: CDR1 SNHLY, CDR2 FYNNEI. The DNA for the CDR3 is TGTGCCAGCAGGCCTAGCGTTCTCACAGATACGCAGTATTTT. Its translation: CASRPSVLTDTQYF.